This TCR beta chain derives from a study of cytomegalovirus exposure and HLA in healthy donors. Study-wide findings and caveats: Association of a missense DCLRE1C variant with TCR beta V- and J-gene trimming was reported in a later analysis. Later work found that TCR association rates differed between HLA loci; DRB1 had the most and HLA-C the fewest.

The PCR was carried out with 60 Vbeta primers and 13 Jbeta primers. Repertoires were generated with immunoSEQ multiplex PCR, while TCRdb's copy carries only in-frame clones and drops some. The sample has 80,000 to 130,000 clones, more than 75% seen once. The V segment lost 7 bases and the J segment 4 bases; nucleotides outside the gene matches: 5. Germline values: CDR1 MNHEY, CDR2 SMNVEV (reference sequence). CDR3 length: 14 residues. About this clone itself: Its antigen is still unknown.

The specimen sequenced was PBMCs. J is TRBJ2-1 and V is TRBV27; TRBD2 aligns across 9 bases. This TCR came from a woman between 45 and 65 years old in good health and CMV-seropositive. The CDR3 DNA is TGTGCCAGCAATATAGCGGGAGCTTACAATGAGCAGTTCTTC. It is translated as CASNIAGAYNEQFF.